These T cell receptor beta chains were read from a single sample in a study of breast tumors, draining lymph nodes, adjacent tissues. Using its own MiXCR run on the multiplex PCR reads, TCRdb lists one record per CDR3 protein. In the table there are fewer than 85,000 distinct CDR3 sequences, roughly 19% of which are singletons. The specimen sequenced was axillary lymph node tissue. The source is a female donor with breast cancer. Some clones in this sample may be carry-over from other donors' samples. Both conserved end residues are part of each CDR3. A D gene is named only where the DNA matches it firmly. Clone sizes are given selectively: once, few, many, or a class where the clone is expanded.

-,TRBV20-1,15,few,TRBJ2-5,TGCAGTGCTGGAAACCCTGGGGTCGGAGAAGAGACCCAGTACTTC,CSAGNPGVGEETQYF
TRBD1,TRBV20-1,15,-,TRBJ2-1,TGCAGTGCTAGAACAGCGGGACAGGGGAGCAATGAGCAGTTCTTC,CSARTAGQGSNEQFF
-,TRBV6-1,16,many,TRBJ2-3,TGTGCCAGCAGTGCCAGGGGGGTGGACTCCACAGATACGCAGTATTTT,CASSARGVDSTDTQYF
TRBD2,TRBV9,13,-,TRBJ2-5,TGTGCCAGAAGTGCTAGCGGGAGAGAGACCCAGTACTTC,CARSASGRETQYF
TRBD2,TRBV16,16,many,TRBJ2-7,TGTGCCAGCAGCCATCGCATAGCGGGAGGGGTTGACGAGCAGTACTTC,CASSHRIAGGVDEQYF
-,TRBV24-1,15,many,TRBJ2-3,TGTGCCACCAGTGATTTCAGCGGTAGCACAGATACGCAGTATTTT,CATSDFSGSTDTQYF
TRBD2,TRBV7-6,19,-,TRBJ2-5,TGTGCCACCGGATGGGTAGCTGGGGCTAGCGGGACCCGAGGAGAGACCCAGTACTTC,CATGWVAGASGTRGETQYF
-,TRBV19,14,many,TRBJ2-2,TGTGCCAGTAGTATCCTGCGGAACACCGGGGAGCTGTTTTTT,CASSILRNTGELFF
-,TRBV7-2,14,many,TRBJ1-5,TGTGCCAGCAGCTTAGGGCCGTCCGGTCAGCCCCAGCATTTT,CASSLGPSGQPQHF
TRBD2,TRBV19,16,many,TRBJ2-7,TGTGCCAGTAGTGTATCCCCCGGGACTAGTGACTACGAGCAGTACTTC,CASSVSPGTSDYEQYF
TRBD1,TRBV12-3/TRBV12-4,17,once,TRBJ2-6,TGTGCCAGCAGAAAGCGACAGGGAAAGGCTGGGGCCGACGTCCTGACTTTC,CASRKRQGKAGADVLTF
-,TRBV19,15,few,TRBJ2-4,TGTGCCAGTAGTATAGATCTTCCAGGAAAAAACATTCAGTACTTC,CASSIDLPGKNIQYF
-,TRBV7-9,13,many,TRBJ2-3,TGTGCCAGCAGCTTACGTGACACTTATACGCAGTATTTT,CASSLRDTYTQYF
-,TRBV5-4,17,many,TRBJ2-1,TGTGCCAGCAGCTTCGGCACAGGCTCTGGCTACGTCGATGAGCAGTTCTTC,CASSFGTGSGYVDEQFF
TRBD2,TRBV20-1,18,many,TRBJ2-1,TGCAGTGCTAGAGATCTTCCGTCGAGACTAGCGGGCTTCCATGAGCAGTTCTTC,CSARDLPSRLAGFHEQFF
TRBD2,TRBV5-5,17,once,TRBJ2-2,TGCGCCAGCAGCTTGTCGAGCGGGAGGTTAGACACCGGGGAACTGCTTTTT,CASSLSSGRLDTGELLF
-,TRBV15,15,many,TRBJ1-5,TGTGCCACCAGCAGAGATGCAGGGGGCAATCAGCCCCAGCATTTT,CATSRDAGGNQPQHF
TRBD1,TRBV20-1,13,many,TRBJ2-5,TGCAGTGCTCAGACAGGGGGCATAGAGACCCAGTACTTC,CSAQTGGIETQYF
-,TRBV9,14,many,TRBJ2-7,TGTGCCAGCAGCCCTGAGGACTTCTCCTACGAGCAGTACTTC,CASSPEDFSYEQYF
TRBD2,TRBV10-1,17,many,TRBJ2-1,TGCGCCAGGCTGGGGACTAGCGGGAGGGTGACCTACAATGAGCAGTTCTTC,CARLGTSGRVTYNEQFF
-,TRBV29-1,13,many,TRBJ2-1,TGCAGCGTTGACGGGAGCTCCTACAATGAGCAGTTCTTC,CSVDGSSYNEQFF
TRBD1,TRBV6-1,13,many,TRBJ1-2,TGTGCCGGATCGACAGGGGGTAAATATGGCTACACCTTC,CAGSTGGKYGYTF
-,TRBV30,16,-,TRBJ1-6,TGTGCCTGGAGTGTACGGGGGGGCTCCTATAATTCACCCCTCCACTTT,CAWSVRGGSYNSPLHF
TRBD1,TRBV4-1,17,many,TRBJ2-3,TGCGCCAGCAGCGAAAGAGGACAGGGGCCTCCCACAGATACGCAGTATTTT,CASSERGQGPPTDTQYF
-,TRBV13,14,-,TRBJ1-5,TGTGCCAGCAGCTCTGGGGGTGGCAATCAGCCCCGGCATTTT,CASSSGGGNQPRHF
-,TRBV6-1,15,many,TRBJ2-3,TGTGCCAGCAGTCTCCCGGCGGCCAGCACAGATACGCAGTATTTT,CASSLPAASTDTQYF
TRBD1,TRBV5-5,16,many,TRBJ1-5,TGTGCCAGCAGCTGGCAGGGGGACACAAGCAATCAGCCCCAGCATTTT,CASSWQGDTSNQPQHF
-,TRBV7-9,12,once,TRBJ1-1,TGTGCCAGCAGCCGGGGCGTCGCTGAAGCTTTCTTT,CASSRGVAEAFF
-,TRBV7-9,12,many,TRBJ2-7,TGTGCCAGCAGCGGGAGGTCCTACGAGCAGTACTTC,CASSGRSYEQYF
TRBD2,TRBV12-3/TRBV12-4,15,many,TRBJ2-1,TGTGCCAGCAGTGAGGGGACTAGAGCCCTCCTTGGACAGTTCTTC,CASSEGTRALLGQFF
TRBD2,TRBV6-2/TRBV6-3,16,many,TRBJ2-7,TGTGCCAGCAGCCAACGGGGGGGGATAACGTCCTACGAGCAGTACTTC,CASSQRGGITSYEQYF
TRBD2,TRBV2,17,many,TRBJ2-3,TGTGCCAGCAGTATCGGGACTAGCGGGAGAGGCGCAGATACGCAGTATTTT,CASSIGTSGRGADTQYF
TRBD2,TRBV9,17,many,TRBJ2-2,TGTGCCAGCAGCAAACGACTAGCGGGAGTTGGTGGCGGGGAGCTGTTTTTT,CASSKRLAGVGGGELFF
-,TRBV5-1,14,many,TRBJ2-3,TGCGCCAGCAGTTCGGGACCCTCCACAGATACGCAGTATTTT,CASSSGPSTDTQYF
TRBD2,TRBV27,14,-,TRBJ2-5,TGTGCCAGCAGTGTTACTAGCGGGACGGCGTCCCAGTACTTC,CASSVTSGTASQYF
-,TRBV4-1,14,few,TRBJ1-3,TGCGCCAGCAGCCAAGATTGGTTCGGAAACACCATATATTTT,CASSQDWFGNTIYF
TRBD1,TRBV14,15,many,TRBJ1-2,TGTGCCAGCAGCCAAGCTGGGACAGGGTACTATGGCTACACCTTC,CASSQAGTGYYGYTF
-,TRBV2,12,many,TRBJ1-2,TGTGCCAGCAGCTTGGTCCAGAATGGCTACACCTTC,CASSLVQNGYTF
TRBD1,TRBV5-5,14,many,TRBJ2-5,TGTGCCAGCAGCCTTGGACAGGGGAGGGAGACCCAGTACTTC,CASSLGQGRETQYF
TRBD1,TRBV15,17,many,TRBJ1-4,TGTGCCACCAGCATAACAGGGGGCAGCGGCACTAATGAAAAACTGTTTTTT,CATSITGGSGTNEKLFF
TRBD2,TRBV4-2,16,-,TRBJ2-2,TGTGCCAGCAGCCGAAATAGCGGGGAGAACACCGGGGAGCTGTTTTTT,CASSRNSGENTGELFF
-,TRBV20-1,14,many,TRBJ2-7,TGCAGTGCTAGTCTCGCAACAAAGAACTACGAGCAGTACTTC,CSASLATKNYEQYF
-,TRBV28,13,many,TRBJ2-7,TGTGCCAGCAGTTTAGTAACAGCATACGAGCAGTACTTC,CASSLVTAYEQYF
-,TRBV12-5,12,-,TRBJ2-5,TGTGCTGGGCGAAGGAAACAAGAGACCCAGTGCTTC,CAGRRKQETQCF
TRBD1,TRBV9,15,many,TRBJ1-6,TGTGCCAGCAGCGTAGGACAGGGGCCGAATTCACCCCTCCACTTT,CASSVGQGPNSPLHF
TRBD2,TRBV19,14,many,TRBJ2-1,TGTGCCAGTAGTATAACTAGCGGGAGTCTTGAGCAGTTCTTC,CASSITSGSLEQFF